This TCR beta chain was documented in a study of cytomegalovirus exposure and HLA in healthy donors (dated by TCRdb to 2016 to 2017). Some background on the complete study: An earlier analysis of several hundred of the donors reported 276 Gb of sequence data and around 110 million unique TCR beta sequences obtained from approximately 180 million T cells. An early release that covered around 590 HLA-typed donors contained about 300 gigabases of sequencing data and about 93 million unique TCR sequences. Of the 300 to 450 genotyped donors, 65% to 90% fell in the genetic ancestry cluster associated with self-reported Caucasian donors. The study was designed to test whether signatures of past pathogen exposure could be identified by cataloging public T cell receptors. The study used immunosequencing to profile the T cell repertoires of under 700 subjects and linked those repertoires to cytomegalovirus serostatus. In addition to the first cohort of approximately 650 subjects, a separate validation cohort of approximately 130 different subjects was used. To predict cytomegalovirus infection status, the study combined high-throughput TCR immunosequencing, statistical association of individual TCRs with disease status, and machine learning. In a later analysis, previously published TCR beta repertoires from some 640 donors were re-analyzed and high-resolution HLA genotyping was added so that TCR occurrence patterns could be studied. The later analysis used no new phenotypic data to find candidate immune exposures, relying instead on TCR beta sequences and their occurrence across donors. In an earlier analysis of roughly 600 of the donors, high-throughput TCR beta sequencing was used to judge whether each TCR beta V gene segment behaved as functional or pseudogenic. Alongside the repertoire data, information on donor age, sex, ethnicity and CMV serostatus was compiled. A later genetic analysis took genome-wide SNP genotypes for about 55% of the 666 donors and used that subset as a discovery cohort. All discovery cohort repertoires had been generated on a single sequencing platform. HLA typing covered class I and class II loci at four-digit resolution. Typing coverage varied by locus: roughly 620-630 donors for A, B, C, DRB1 and DQB1; approximately 500 for DQA1; around 610 for DPA1; roughly 450 for DPB1. About five DR-DQ haplotypes were handled as single units for association and clustering, since linkage in the cohort was strong. Across some 400 genotyped donors of the cohort, an average of about 240,000 unique TCR beta nucleotide sequences per donor were sequenced, and about a sixth of those sequences were non-productive. Overall study results and their limits: For the cohort, immune exposure information was limited to CMV serostatus. In vitro tests confirmed that three of the cytomegalovirus-associated TCR beta chains recognize cytomegalovirus antigens. A cluster of highly shared sequence variants was judged likely to represent a technical artifact of the sequencing pipeline. The study listed 150 to 200 TCR beta chains as associated with cytomegalovirus. A further reported finding was that TCR beta sequences accurately predicted the HLA-A and HLA-B alleles for most subjects in the first cohort. Linkage disequilibrium might explain the correlated functional status among segregating V segments, but an unknown experimental factor could not be excluded. In a later analysis, the rate of TCR association differed among HLA loci, with DRB1 alleles having the most associated TCRs and HLA-C alleles having the fewest. Because counts were too low, roughly 18 rarely observed V segments, including chromosome 9 orphons, were left out of the earlier analysis of about 620 of the donors. Compared with equally common non-associated chains, HLA-associated TCR beta chains in a later analysis were more clonally expanded and had lower generation probabilities. Strong co-occurrence of HLA alleles, especially DR and DQ, made assigning TCR associations to individual alleles difficult. HLA typing was unavailable for some donors at each locus, so association tests used only the typed subset. Across donors, most TCR sequences were observed very rarely, whereas some public TCRs were present in many individuals. According to the authors, the approach could potentially be generalized to other disease states and immunological phenotypes. Presence/absence analyses assumed roughly uniform sequencing depth across donors, an assumption that may not hold. Most CMV-associated TCR beta chains appeared to be HLA-restricted in a later analysis, and the HLA associations seemed to be driven largely by CMV exposure. According to a later analysis, parvovirus B19, influenza, CMV and Epstein-Barr virus appeared linked to several top co-occurrence clusters. Because the 87-base-pair reads could not distinguish some IMGT-functional V segments, including TRBV6-2 and TRBV6-3, those segments were excluded. Only TCR beta chains were sequenced in this cohort, and the absence of alpha or paired-chain data limited detectable features. V-gene and J-gene trimming of TCR beta chains was associated with a missense DCLRE1C variant in a later genetic analysis, and the association was replicated in an independent cohort. A later genetic analysis reported fewer N-insertions in productive TCRs among donors in an Asian-associated ancestry cluster than the roughly 700-donor mean. The classifier was reported to diagnose cytomegalovirus status with high specificity and sensitivity in both the original cohort and the validation cohort. In an earlier analysis of 587 of the donors, most TCR beta V segments appeared in productive rearrangements about 87% or about 30% of the time, broadly matching IMGT annotations. A later analysis associated about 18,000 TCR beta sequences with specific HLA alleles at a false discovery rate of 0.05.

To note about this clone: Its antigen is unknown. Per-nucleotide qualities are absent, and no much larger clonotype sits a single base away.

V loses 4 bases, J loses 6 bases, and the germline ends lie 19 bases apart. The CDR3 contains 15 residues, cysteine and phenylalanine counted. Only the CDR3 DNA stays, 45 bases, in frame from base 1. CDR1 and CDR2 are drawn from the germline V gene: MGHRA, YSYEKL. The cohort was made up of under 800 healthy bone marrow donors. Cohort members were all nominally healthy when sampled, although unrecorded immune exposures were likely present. The donor was CMV seropositive and belonged to the group of 250 to 350 seropositive cohort members. A peripheral blood sample was provided by each donor, and peripheral blood mononuclear cells were used for TCR beta sequencing. Genomic DNA extraction from the blood cell samples was performed with the Qiagen DNeasy Blood Extraction Kit. The method was the immunoSEQ multiplex PCR assay. For the multiplex PCR, a mixture combining 60 forward primers for TCR Vbeta segments and 13 reverse primers for TCR Jbeta segments was used. A multiplex PCR assay on genomic DNA amplified the CDR3 region of rearranged TCR beta genes. Amplified TCR beta libraries were sequenced as 87-base-pair reads on the Illumina HiSeq System. Per the original workflow: In a later analysis, 77 million or so unique TCR beta chains were counted across the 650 to 750 repertoires, and roughly 11 million of these chains were shared by at least two donors. A nearest-neighbor algorithm error-corrected the raw reads and collapsed the reads into unique sequences, merging closely related sequences to remove PCR and sequencing errors. To assign V, D and J gene segments, CDR3 sequences were aligned to IMGT reference sequences. For a sequence to be retained, at least a six-nucleotide match to both a V gene segment and a J gene segment was required. A rearrangement counted as productive if the CDR3 had no stop codons and remained in frame with V and J, and every other rearrangement counted as non-productive. Following IMGT convention, CDR3 was defined as the stretch from the second conserved V-encoded cysteine up to the conserved J-encoded phenylalanine. In an earlier analysis of roughly 610 of the donors, sequences lacking an unambiguous match to a single V gene segment were excluded. In an earlier analysis of approximately 590 of the donors, a V segment was called functional when productive rearrangements were above 56.7%, and segregating when the standard deviation between donors exceeded 5%. A statistical classification framework was built for diagnosing cytomegalovirus status from the catalog of TCR beta chain sequences. In a later analysis, TCR nucleotide sequences were compared against IMGT/GENE-DB human TR gene sequences so that V and J genes could be assigned. In a later analysis, CDR3 sequences and most-parsimonious VDJ recombination scenarios were assigned using the TCRdist pipeline. In a later analysis, each TCR beta chain was defined by its CDR3 amino acid sequence together with its V-gene family, and reads lacking a unique V-gene family were excluded. To address suspected cross-contamination and a sequencing artifact, a later analysis removed under 600 highly shared, low-generation-probability nucleotide sequences. A later analysis calculated a clonal expansion index for each public chain from normalized within-repertoire ranks of inferred template counts. Generation probabilities in a later analysis came from a VDJ recombination model fitted to out-of-frame rearrangements, and those results were checked against IGoR. Hypergeometric tests were used in a later analysis to score TCR-TCR, TCR-HLA and TCR-CMV co-occurrence, with a repertoire-size bias correction applied to the TCR pairs. False discovery rates were estimated in a later analysis by permuting HLA or CMV assignments 20 times. In a later analysis, co-occurring TCRs were grouped using DBSCAN, with TCRdist sequence similarity added in when clustering inside HLA-allele-positive subsets. Repertoires with fewer than 30,000 or more than 120,000 public chains, plus five repertoires with anomalous nucleotide sharing, were excluded from co-occurrence clustering. Sourced from immuneACCESS, this table was stored by TCRdb with only in-frame sequences that have V and J called. A share of the clones is absent; for the studies checked, an unresolved V gene accounts for under half, and the remainder has no known explanation. D and trimming come from the DNA, and the V and J calls and clone size come from that table. The table for this sample lists about 120,000 clones; about 9.4% of them were counted only once. 6% to 7.5% of the sample is held by the ten biggest clonotypes.

The sample consisted of PBMCs. The V and J genes are TRBV4-1 and TRBJ2-7, and possibly TRBD2, on 6 matching bases. The source is a woman in her forties in good health and CMV-seropositive. The base sequence is TGCGCCAGCAGCCGAACCGGGACGGGAGCTTTCGAGCAGTACTTC. Its protein is CASSRTGTGAFEQYF.